These 9 T cell receptor beta chains were sequenced from one sample in a study of ipilimumab plus nivolumab after autologous stem cell transplantation. Sequenced by immunoSEQ multiplex PCR; TCRdb stores in-frame clones only, minus some. Counted here are around 13,000 clones, 60% to 75% occurring once; the ten biggest clones make up more than 15%. The starting material was PBMCs, obtained in a trial of ipilimumab plus nivolumab as post-transplant consolidation. Every receptor here comes from a male donor with diffuse large B-cell lymphoma.

The genes are TRBV28 and TRBJ1-2; D is undetermined. This CDR3 is 14 amino acids long. Germline lookup yields CDR1 MDHEN and CDR2 SYDVKM. Trimming shortened V by 6 bases and J by 7 bases, and 18 bases separated the two germline ends. The CDR3 loop is CASSQDSRGFGYTF. The CDR3 DNA is TGTGCCAGCAGCCAAGACTCGCGAGGGTTTGGCTACACCTTC.

As to this clone: Germline and junction disagree at one end, which may indicate a read error. The chain links TRBV6-5 to TRBJ1-1, with D hard to call. The CDR3 loop spans 14 amino acids. Germline V gene data show CDR1 as MNHEY and CDR2 as SVGAGI. The CDR3 protein is CAGSYGGMNTEAFF. DNA for the CDR3: TGTGCCGGCAGTTACGGAGGAATGAACACTGAAGCTTTCTTT.

The CDR3 protein is CASRGDQETQYF. For the CDR3, the DNA is TGTGCCAGCAGAGGGGACCAAGAGACCCAGTACTTC. The chain joins TRBV5-4 to TRBJ2-5; a weak D match, TRBD1 (5 bases). V lost 5 bases, J lost 0 bases, and 5 bases lay in between. This CDR3 has 12 amino acids. CDR1 and CDR2 (germline): SGHNT, YYREEE (reference sequence). The variable domain in full, with the rest retrieved from reference TRBV5-4 and TRBJ2-5, is ETGVTQSPTHLIKTRGQQVTLRCSSQSGHNTVSWYQQALGQGPQFIFQYYREEENGRGNFPPRFSGLQFPNYSSELNVNALELDDSALYLCASRGDQETQYFGPGTRLLVL.

CDR3 DNA sequence: TGTGCCAGCAGTGAAGATCTAAGGCTTCAAGCTTTCTTT. Its protein is CASSEDLRLQAFF. V usage is TRBV6-1 and J usage is TRBJ1-1; no firm D call. The germline V gene has CDR1 MNHNS and CDR2 SASEGT. The CDR3 totals 13 residues. V was clipped by 1 base and J by 9 bases, with 12 bases between them.

In this sample, this clone turned up once. This rearrangement joins TRBV7-3 to TRBJ2-2; D perhaps matches TRBD2 (5 bases). Germline CDR1 is SGHTA and CDR2 is FQGTGA. The germline V and J ends were trimmed by 1 base and 5 bases, with 14 bases remaining between them. The CDR3 runs to 16 residues. DNA of the CDR3: TGTGCCAGCAGCTTAATGCCTAGTGGAGGTACCGGGGAGCTGTTTTTT. It encodes CASSLMPSGGTGELFF.

This sequence joins TRBV29-1 and TRBJ1-1; D call uncertain. The length of the CDR3 is 12 residues. Trimming removed 8 bases at V and 3 bases at J, with 13 bases between. CDR1 SQVTM and CDR2 ANQGSEA come from the germline V gene. The CDR3 DNA reads TGCAGCTACTCCGACGGATACACTGAAGCTTTCTTT. As protein: CSYSDGYTEAFF. Variable domain in full (rest from reference TRBV29-1 and TRBJ1-1): SAVISQKPSRDICQRGTSLTIQCQVDSQVTMMFWYRQQPGQSLTLIATANQGSEATYESGFVIDKFPISRPNLTFSTLTVSNMSPEDSSIYLCSYSDGYTEAFFGQGTRLTVV.

This clone has only a few counts. The genes are TRBV19 and TRBJ1-5; possibly TRBD1 for D (6 bases). The CDR3 runs to 14 residues. Deletions cut 7 bases from V and 6 bases from J, with 16 bases between. Germline CDR1 is LNHDA and CDR2 is SQIVND (reference sequence). CDR3 bases: TGTGCCAGTAAGGAAAACAGGGATGGTCAGCCCCAGCATTTT. Protein sequence: CASKENRDGQPQHF.

This clone was observed a single time. The rearrangement links TRBV2 to TRBJ1-2; 8 bases line up with TRBD1. In germline, CDR1 is SNHLY, CDR2 FYNNEI. The junction had 7 bases not matched to a gene; V was cut back by 7 bases and J by 6 bases. This CDR3 has 13 amino acids. CDR3 in amino acids: CASTWTGSNGYTF. In DNA form, the CDR3 reads TGTGCCAGCACGTGGACAGGGTCTAATGGCTACACCTTC.

The chain carries TRBV9 and TRBJ2-3, with 7 positions matching TRBD1. With 3 bases clipped from V and 0 bases from J, the junction kept 7 bases outside the gene matches. This CDR3 has 16 amino acids. CDR1 is SGDLS, CDR2 YYNGEE, per germline. The CDR3 DNA reads TGTGCCAGCAGCGGAGAACAGGGGTTCAGCACAGATACGCAGTATTTT. It translates to CASSGEQGFSTDTQYF.